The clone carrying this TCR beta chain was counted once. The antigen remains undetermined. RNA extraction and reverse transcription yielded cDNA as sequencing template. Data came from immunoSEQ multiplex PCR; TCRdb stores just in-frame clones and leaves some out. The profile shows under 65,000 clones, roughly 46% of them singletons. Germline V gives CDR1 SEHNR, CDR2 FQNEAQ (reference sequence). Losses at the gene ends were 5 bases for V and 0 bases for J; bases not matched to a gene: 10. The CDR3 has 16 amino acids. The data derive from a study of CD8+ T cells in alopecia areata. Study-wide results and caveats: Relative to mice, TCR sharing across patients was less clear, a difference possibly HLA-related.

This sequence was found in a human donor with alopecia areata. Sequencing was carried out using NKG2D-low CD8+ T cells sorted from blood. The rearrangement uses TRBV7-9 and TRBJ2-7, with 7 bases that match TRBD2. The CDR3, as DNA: TGTGCCAGCAGCGGACGGGGGGAAACGAGCTCCTACGAGCAGTACTTC. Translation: CASSGRGETSSYEQYF.